This T cell receptor (beta chain) was retrieved from a study of blood T cell repertoires in COVID-19. Authors' methods: Reference gene primer amplification gave estimated nucleated cell counts. The table came from immunoSEQ multiplex PCR; TCRdb's copy has only in-frame clones and leaves some out. V, J and clone size derive from that table, while D and trimming were established from the DNA sequence. The table has 250,000 to 300,000 clones, roughly 90% seen once. This CDR3 has 14 amino acids. V was trimmed by 2 bases and J by 6 bases, leaving 13 bases between them. Germline V CDR1 and CDR2: SNHLY, FYNNEI.

This clonotype was obtained from a woman in her 70s with COVID-19, enrolled during active disease. The specimen was peripheral blood. The rearrangement uses TRBV2 and TRBJ1-2; D might be TRBD1 (5 bases). In nucleotides, the CDR3 is TGTGCCAGCAGTGAACTGGCGGGGGACGATGGCTACACCTTC. Its translation: CASSELAGDDGYTF.